Described below is a single T cell receptor (beta chain) sequence and its context. The source of the sample is a study of blood T cell repertoires in COVID-19. Study-wide context: The cDNA or gDNA used as material had been derived from T cells, B-cell-depleted T cells, or PBMCs.

Some clones are missing from TCRdb's copy, which holds only in-frame ones; the method was immunoSEQ multiplex PCR. The table shows fewer than 250,000 clones, with around 85% occurring only once. The germline gives CDR1 MDHEN, CDR2 SYDVKM. CDR3 length: 14 residues. V shed 6 bases and J 3 bases; nucleotides not matched to a gene: 6. The sequenced sample consisted of peripheral blood. V and J are TRBV28 and TRBJ2-7, with TRBD1 identical over 9 bases. The receptor was isolated from a man younger than 40 with acute or convalescent COVID-19. CDR3 nucleotides: TGTGCCAGCAGGACAGGGGGATCGGTCTACGAGCAGTACTTC. Encoded protein: CASRTGGSVYEQYF. Combining the CDR3 with reference TRBV28 and TRBJ2-7 gives the whole variable domain DVKVTQSSRYLVKRTGEKVFLECVQDMDHENMFWYRQDPGLGLRLIYFSYDVKMKEKGDIPEGYSVSREKKERFSLILESASTNQTSMYLCASRTGGSVYEQYFGPGTRLTVT.